These T cell receptor beta chains were read from a single sample in a study of spatial heterogeneity in lung cancer. TCRdb ran MiXCR on the 5' RACE reads and lists one entry per CDR3 protein. The sample includes roughly 21,000 distinct CDR3 sequences, over 3% of them seen just once. Sequences were derived from PBMCs, sampled at surgery. These receptors were obtained from a female donor with early-stage non-small cell lung cancer. Both conserved end residues are part of each CDR3. A D gene is named only where the DNA matches it firmly. Where a row states a size, it is once, few, many or the class of an expanded clone; other rows omit it.

j_call	v_call	clone_size	d_call	cdr3_aa	cdr3_nt
TRBJ2-7	TRBV10-3	medium-sized	-	CAISDTYEQYF	TGTGCCATCAGTGATACCTACGAGCAGTACTTC
TRBJ1-1	TRBV10-2	few	-	CASKSTRDMLRGEAFF	TGCGCCAGCAAAAGCACTAGGGACATGCTCAGGGGTGAAGCTTTCTTT
TRBJ2-3	TRBV12-3/TRBV12-4	many	TRBD2	CASSLVTSGRRSTDTQYF	TGTGCCAGCAGTTTAGTCACTAGCGGGAGGAGAAGCACAGATACGCAGTATTTT
TRBJ2-1	TRBV20-1	many	TRBD2	CSANSGLAGGSYNEQFF	TGCAGTGCTAATTCGGGACTAGCGGGAGGAAGCTACAATGAGCAGTTCTTC
TRBJ2-7	TRBV7-9	many	TRBD2	CASSLVISGREQYF	TGTGCCAGCAGCTTAGTGATTAGCGGGAGGGAGCAGTACTTC
TRBJ1-3	TRBV6-5	many	-	CASSYSGTSTSRNTIYF	TGTGCCAGCAGTTACTCTGGCACTTCGACTTCCCGAAACACCATATATTTT
TRBJ2-3	TRBV12-3/TRBV12-4	many	-	CASSFGNVVTDTQYF	TGTGCCAGCAGTTTTGGGAATGTAGTCACAGATACGCAGTATTTT
TRBJ2-1	TRBV9	many	-	CASSGGDSYNEQFF	TGTGCCAGCAGCGGGGGGGACTCCTACAATGAGCAGTTCTTC
TRBJ2-3	TRBV12-5	many	-	CASGSLLWGTNTDTQYF	TGTGCTAGTGGTTCCCTCCTTTGGGGGACCAACACAGATACGCAGTATTTT
TRBJ2-7	TRBV27	many	-	CASSPSPGATYEQYF	TGTGCCAGCAGTCCCTCTCCGGGAGCCACCTACGAGCAGTACTTC
TRBJ2-7	TRBV7-8	-	-	CASSRRGSYEQYF	TGTGCCAGCAGCAGGAGGGGGTCCTACGAGCAGTACTTC
TRBJ1-5	TRBV2	many	-	CASSEGFAGYDNQPQHF	TGTGCCAGCAGTGAAGGGTTCGCCGGGTATGACAATCAGCCCCAGCATTTT
TRBJ2-7	TRBV6-1	many	-	CASSEGGSGREQYF	TGTGCCAGCAGTGAAGGGGGGTCGGGTCGAGAGCAGTACTTC
TRBJ2-7	TRBV4-1	few	TRBD2	CASSQGAGPAYEQYF	TGCGCCAGCAGCCAAGGAGCGGGACCCGCCTACGAGCAGTACTTC
TRBJ2-1	TRBV9	many	TRBD1	CASSPRTGTSYNEQFF	TGTGCCAGCAGCCCGCGGACAGGGACTTCCTACAATGAGCAGTTCTTC
TRBJ2-1	TRBV9	many	TRBD2	CASSVVTSGRLDNEQFF	TGTGCCAGCAGCGTAGTTACTAGCGGGAGGCTAGACAATGAGCAGTTCTTC
TRBJ2-1	TRBV20-1	many	TRBD2	CSAYPTSGTYNEQFF	TGCAGTGCTTACCCGACTAGCGGGACCTACAATGAGCAGTTCTTC
TRBJ1-2	TRBV27	many	-	CASSTQEGSGYGYTF	TGTGCCAGCAGTACTCAGGAGGGGAGCGGCTATGGCTACACCTTC
TRBJ1-5	TRBV5-1	many	-	CASSLETFGQPQHF	TGCGCCAGCAGCTTGGAGACTTTTGGTCAGCCCCAGCATTTT
TRBJ2-2	TRBV2	many	-	CASSQDFSGELFF	TGTGCCAGCAGTCAAGACTTTTCCGGGGAGCTGTTTTTT
TRBJ2-6	TRBV5-1	many	TRBD1	CASSSPGQRSGANVLTF	TGCGCCAGCAGCTCCCCGGGACAGCGCTCTGGGGCCAACGTCCTGACTTTC
TRBJ2-1	TRBV6-5	few	TRBD2	CASSYSPPPGLAERDEQFF	TGTGCCAGCAGTTACTCGCCCCCCCCGGGACTAGCGGAGAGGGATGAGCAGTTCTTC
TRBJ2-5	TRBV5-4	many	TRBD2	CASSSTGAGLAEETQYF	TGTGCCAGCAGCTCGACCGGGGCGGGACTAGCGGAAGAGACCCAGTACTTC
TRBJ1-2	TRBV5-1	many	-	CASSLPSTPALHYGYTF	TGCGCCAGCAGCTTGCCTTCGACACCGGCCCTTCACTATGGCTACACCTTC
TRBJ1-2	TRBV10-3	many	-	CAISESVLRGDYGYTF	TGTGCCATCAGTGAGTCGGTCTTGAGGGGGGACTATGGCTACACCTTC
TRBJ1-1	TRBV15	many	-	CATSAGGDTEAFF	TGTGCCACCAGTGCCGGCGGGGATACTGAAGCTTTCTTT
TRBJ2-3	TRBV3-1	many	TRBD2	CASSQSGSIRDTQYF	TGTGCCAGCAGCCAGAGCGGGAGTATTAGAGATACGCAGTATTTT
TRBJ2-3	TRBV6-4	many	TRBD2	CASSEGEGSTDTQYF	TGTGCCAGCAGTGAGGGGGAGGGTTCCACAGATACGCAGTATTTT
TRBJ1-5	TRBV7-8	few	TRBD1	CASSLVRTGVNQPQHF	TGTGCCAGCAGCTTAGTTCGGACAGGCGTCAATCAGCCCCAGCATTTT
TRBJ2-1	TRBV7-2	many	TRBD1	CASSPRGTGGRDEQFF	TGTGCCAGCAGCCCACGAGGGACAGGGGGACGGGATGAGCAGTTCTTC
TRBJ1-6	TRBV27	many	-	CASSLNFGEYRSPLHF	TGTGCCAGCAGTTTAAATTTCGGAGAGTACAGGTCACCCCTCCACTTT
TRBJ2-5	TRBV5-1	many	TRBD2	CASSFASGVETQYF	TGCGCCAGCAGCTTCGCTAGCGGGGTAGAGACCCAGTACTTC
TRBJ2-7	TRBV27	many	-	CASSSRGELYEQYF	TGTGCCAGCAGTTCCAGGGGGGAACTTTACGAGCAGTACTTC
TRBJ1-2	TRBV29-1	many	-	CSVERGVESYGYTF	TGCAGCGTTGAAAGGGGGGTTGAGAGCTATGGCTACACCTTC
TRBJ1-2	TRBV7-9	many	-	CASSQTPYGYTF	TGTGCCAGCAGTCAGACCCCCTATGGCTACACCTTC
TRBJ2-7	TRBV6-6	many	-	CASSYSLGAGEQYF	TGTGCCAGCAGTTACTCGTTAGGGGCTGGGGAGCAGTACTTC
TRBJ2-2	TRBV11-1	many	-	CASSLEVAVTGELFF	TGTGCCAGCAGCTTAGAAGTGGCGGTAACCGGGGAGCTGTTTTTT
TRBJ2-7	TRBV6-1	many	TRBD1	CASSTYRTGGAEQYF	TGTGCCAGCAGTACGTATCGGACAGGGGGCGCCGAGCAGTACTTC
TRBJ1-1	TRBV7-9	few	-	CASSLGGVNTEAFF	TGTGCCAGCAGCTTAGGAGGGGTGAACACTGAAGCTTTCTTT
TRBJ1-1	TRBV10-3	many	-	CAISGVGLSEAFF	TGTGCCATCAGTGGAGTCGGCCTTAGCGAAGCTTTCTTT
TRBJ1-1	TRBV7-6	many	-	CASSLGSIPEAFF	TGTGCCAGCAGCTTAGGCAGTATCCCTGAAGCTTTCTTT
TRBJ2-1	TRBV20-1	many	-	CSARDTGMELNEQFF	TGCAGTGCTAGAGATACGGGAATGGAGCTCAATGAGCAGTTCTTC
TRBJ2-6	TRBV6-6	-	-	CATSFSGANVLTF	TGTGCCACCTCCTTCTCTGGGGCCAACGTCCTGACTTTC
TRBJ2-5	TRBV20-1	-	-	CSARDRTRAETQYF	TGCAGTGCTAGAGACCGGACCAGGGCGGAGACCCAGTACTTC
TRBJ1-4	TRBV11-2	few	-	CASSRDLPNEKLFF	TGTGCCAGCAGTCGGGACTTACCTAATGAAAAACTGTTTTTT
TRBJ2-1	TRBV7-9	many	TRBD2	CASSPAPAGIYNEQFF	TGTGCCAGCAGCCCTGCGCCAGCGGGAATATACAATGAGCAGTTCTTC
TRBJ2-7	TRBV5-1	many	-	CASSKPGVPDEQYF	TGCGCCAGCAGCAAGCCAGGGGTCCCAGACGAGCAGTACTTC
TRBJ1-3	TRBV3-1	-	-	CASSQDDQIGNTIYF	TGTGCCAGCAGCCAAGATGACCAGATTGGAAACACCATATATTTT
TRBJ2-1	TRBV7-3	many	-	CASSEYSRGEEQFF	TGTGCCAGCAGCGAATACTCGCGGGGTGAGGAGCAGTTCTTC
TRBJ2-3	TRBV7-9	many	-	CASSFSGASTDTQYF	TGTGCCAGCAGTTTTAGCGGAGCCAGCACAGATACGCAGTATTTT